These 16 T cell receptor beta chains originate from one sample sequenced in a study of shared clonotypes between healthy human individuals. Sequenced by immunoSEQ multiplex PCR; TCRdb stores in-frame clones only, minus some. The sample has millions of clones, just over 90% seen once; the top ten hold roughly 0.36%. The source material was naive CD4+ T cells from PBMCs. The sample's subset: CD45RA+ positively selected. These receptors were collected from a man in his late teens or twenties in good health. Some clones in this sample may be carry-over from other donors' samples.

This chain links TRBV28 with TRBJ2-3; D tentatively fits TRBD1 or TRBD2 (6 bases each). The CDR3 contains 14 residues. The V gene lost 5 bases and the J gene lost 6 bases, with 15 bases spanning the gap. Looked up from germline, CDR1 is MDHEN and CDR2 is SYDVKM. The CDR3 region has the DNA TGTGCCAGCAGTCAACCACGGGGGCGGGATACGCAGTATTTT. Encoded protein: CASSQPRGRDTQYF.

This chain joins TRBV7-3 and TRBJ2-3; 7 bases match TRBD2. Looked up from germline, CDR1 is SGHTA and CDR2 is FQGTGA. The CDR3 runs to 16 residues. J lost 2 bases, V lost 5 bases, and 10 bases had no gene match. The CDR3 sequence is CASSLNGGDATDTQYF. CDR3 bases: TGTGCCAGCAGCCTTAATGGGGGGGACGCCACAGATACGCAGTATTTT.

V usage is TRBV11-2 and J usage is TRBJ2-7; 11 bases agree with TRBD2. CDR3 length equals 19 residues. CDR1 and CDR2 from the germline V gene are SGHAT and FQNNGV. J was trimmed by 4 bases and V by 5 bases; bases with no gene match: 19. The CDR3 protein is CASSQRRALQTSGSYEQYF. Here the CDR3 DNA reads TGTGCCAGCAGCCAACGCCGAGCGCTCCAAACTAGCGGGAGTTACGAGCAGTACTTC.

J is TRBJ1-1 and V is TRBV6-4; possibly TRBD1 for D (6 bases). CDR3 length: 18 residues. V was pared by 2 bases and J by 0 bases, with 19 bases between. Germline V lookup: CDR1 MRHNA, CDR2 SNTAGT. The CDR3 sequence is CASSDPKSRGDMNTEAFF. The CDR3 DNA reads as TGTGCCAGCAGTGACCCTAAGAGCAGGGGAGACATGAACACTGAAGCTTTCTTT.

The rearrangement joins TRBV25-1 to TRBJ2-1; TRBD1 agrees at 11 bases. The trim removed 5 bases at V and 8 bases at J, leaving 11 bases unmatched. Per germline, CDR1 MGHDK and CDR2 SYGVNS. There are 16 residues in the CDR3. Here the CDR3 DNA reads TGTGCCAGCAGTCCTCCGGGGGGACAGGGGGGGCATGAGCAGTTCTTC. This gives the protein CASSPPGGQGGHEQFF.

This CDR3 is CASSPELAGVGYNEQFF. The CDR3 DNA sequence: TGTGCCAGCAGCCCAGAATTAGCGGGAGTAGGGTACAATGAGCAGTTCTTC. The chain has TRBV7-8 and TRBJ2-1; 9 bases fit TRBD2. CDR3 length: 17 residues. The V gene's germline CDR1 is SGHVS and CDR2 FQNEAQ. Trimming at V came to 5 bases and at J to 4 bases, leaving 12 bases not matched to a gene.

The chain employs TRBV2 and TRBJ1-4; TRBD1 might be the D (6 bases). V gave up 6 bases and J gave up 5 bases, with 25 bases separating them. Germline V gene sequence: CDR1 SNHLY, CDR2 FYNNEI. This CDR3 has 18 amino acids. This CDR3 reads CASRPRLTQGRQNEKLFF. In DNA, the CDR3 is TGTGCCAGCAGGCCTCGACTTACACAGGGAAGACAGAATGAAAAACTGTTTTTT.

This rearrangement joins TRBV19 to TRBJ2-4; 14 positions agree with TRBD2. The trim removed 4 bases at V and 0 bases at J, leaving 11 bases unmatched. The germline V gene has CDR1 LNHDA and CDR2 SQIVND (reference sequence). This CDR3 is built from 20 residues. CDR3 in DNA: TGTGCCAGTAGTACGGGGACTAGCGGGAGTGGCTACTTAGCCAAAAACATTCAGTACTTC. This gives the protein CASSTGTSGSGYLAKNIQYF.

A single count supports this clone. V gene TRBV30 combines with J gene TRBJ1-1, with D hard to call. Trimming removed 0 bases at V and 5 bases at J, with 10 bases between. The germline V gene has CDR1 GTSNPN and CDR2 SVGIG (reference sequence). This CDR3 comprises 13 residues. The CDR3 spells CAWSVSVDTEAFF. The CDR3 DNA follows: TGTGCCTGGAGTGTAAGTGTGGATACTGAAGCTTTCTTT.

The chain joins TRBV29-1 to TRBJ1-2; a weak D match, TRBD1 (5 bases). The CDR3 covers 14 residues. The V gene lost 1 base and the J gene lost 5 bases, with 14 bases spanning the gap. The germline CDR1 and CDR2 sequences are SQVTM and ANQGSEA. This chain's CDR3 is CSVEAPTARYGYTF. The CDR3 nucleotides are TGCAGCGTTGAAGCCCCGACAGCCAGGTATGGCTACACCTTC.

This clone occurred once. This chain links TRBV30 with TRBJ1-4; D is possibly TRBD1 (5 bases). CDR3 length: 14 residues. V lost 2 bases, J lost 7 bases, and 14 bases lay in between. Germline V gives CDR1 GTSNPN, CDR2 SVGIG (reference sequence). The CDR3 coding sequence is TGTGCCTGGAGTCAGGGAAGGGGTGGTGAAAAACTGTTTTTT. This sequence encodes CAWSQGRGGEKLFF. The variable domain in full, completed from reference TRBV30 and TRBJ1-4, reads SQTIHQWPATLVQPVGSPLSLECTVEGTSNPNLYWYRQAAGRGLQLLFYSVGIGQISSEVPQNLSASRPQDRQFILSSKKLLLSDSGFYLCAWSQGRGGEKLFFGSGTQLSVL.

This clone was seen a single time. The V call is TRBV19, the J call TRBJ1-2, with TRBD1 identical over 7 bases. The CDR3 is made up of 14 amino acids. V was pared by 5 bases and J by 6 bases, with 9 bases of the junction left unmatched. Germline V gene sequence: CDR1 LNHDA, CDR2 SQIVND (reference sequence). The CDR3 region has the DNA TGTGCCAGTAGTGTTCGACAGGGAGTTAATGGCTACACCTTC. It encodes CASSVRQGVNGYTF.

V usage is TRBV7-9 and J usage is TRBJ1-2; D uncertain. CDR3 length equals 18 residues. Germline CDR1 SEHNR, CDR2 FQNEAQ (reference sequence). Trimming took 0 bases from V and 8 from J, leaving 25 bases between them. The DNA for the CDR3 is TGTGCCAGCAGCTTAGCGCCCACAATCCGCCCCCGATTAGAGGGCTACACCTTC. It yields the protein CASSLAPTIRPRLEGYTF.

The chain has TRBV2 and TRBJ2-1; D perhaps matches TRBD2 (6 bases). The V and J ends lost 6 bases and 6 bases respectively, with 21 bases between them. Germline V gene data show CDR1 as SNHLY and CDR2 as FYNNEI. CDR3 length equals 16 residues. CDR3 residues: CASSGIAEKSGNEQFF. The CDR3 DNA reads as TGTGCCAGCAGCGGGATAGCGGAAAAGTCTGGCAATGAGCAGTTCTTC.

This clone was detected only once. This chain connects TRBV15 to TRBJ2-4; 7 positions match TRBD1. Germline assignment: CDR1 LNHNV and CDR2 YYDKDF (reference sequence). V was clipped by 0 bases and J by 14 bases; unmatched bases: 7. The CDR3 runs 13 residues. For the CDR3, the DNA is TGTGCCACCAGCAGAGATAGGGACAGTGAAGAGTACTTC. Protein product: CATSRDRDSEEYF.

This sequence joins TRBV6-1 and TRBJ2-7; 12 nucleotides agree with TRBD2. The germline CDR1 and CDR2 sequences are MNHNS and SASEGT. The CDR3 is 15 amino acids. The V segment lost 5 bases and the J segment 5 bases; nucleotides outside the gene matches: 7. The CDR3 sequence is CASSKGLAGLDEQYF. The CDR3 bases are TGTGCCAGCAGTAAGGGACTAGCGGGTTTGGACGAGCAGTACTTC.